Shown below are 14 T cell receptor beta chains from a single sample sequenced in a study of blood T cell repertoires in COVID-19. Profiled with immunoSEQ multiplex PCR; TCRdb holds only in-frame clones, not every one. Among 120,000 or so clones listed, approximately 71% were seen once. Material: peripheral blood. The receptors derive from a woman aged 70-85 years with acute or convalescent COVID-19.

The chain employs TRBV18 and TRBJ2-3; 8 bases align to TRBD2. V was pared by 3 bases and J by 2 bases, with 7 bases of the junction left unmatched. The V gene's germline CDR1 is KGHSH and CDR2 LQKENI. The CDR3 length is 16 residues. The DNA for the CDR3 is TGTGCCAGCTCACCTCCAACTAGCGGCTACACAGATACGCAGTATTTT. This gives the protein CASSPPTSGYTDTQYF.

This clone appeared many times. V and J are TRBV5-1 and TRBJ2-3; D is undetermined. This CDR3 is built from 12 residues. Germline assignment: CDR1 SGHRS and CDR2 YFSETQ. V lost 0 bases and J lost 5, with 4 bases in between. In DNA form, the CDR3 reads TGCGCCAGCAGCTTGGCGGGAGATACGCAGTATTTT. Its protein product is CASSLAGDTQYF.

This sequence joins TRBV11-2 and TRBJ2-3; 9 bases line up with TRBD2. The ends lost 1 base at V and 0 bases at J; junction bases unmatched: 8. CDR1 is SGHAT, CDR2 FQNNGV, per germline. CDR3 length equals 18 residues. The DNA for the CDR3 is TGTGCCAGCAGCTTAGGCGTTCTAGCGGGAATTAGCACAGATACGCAGTATTTT. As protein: CASSLGVLAGISTDTQYF.

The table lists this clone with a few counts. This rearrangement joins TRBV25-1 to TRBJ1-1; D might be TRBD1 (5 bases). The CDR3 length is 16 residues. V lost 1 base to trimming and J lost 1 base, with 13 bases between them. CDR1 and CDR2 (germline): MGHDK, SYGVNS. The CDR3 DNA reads TGTGCCAGCAGTGAATTAGGAGGGACCTGGAACACTGAAGCTTTCTTT. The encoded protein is CASSELGGTWNTEAFF.

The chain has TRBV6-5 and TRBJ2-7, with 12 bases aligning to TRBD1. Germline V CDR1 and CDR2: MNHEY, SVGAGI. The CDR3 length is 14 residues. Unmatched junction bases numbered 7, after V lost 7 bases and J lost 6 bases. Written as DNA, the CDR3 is TGTGCCAGCAACCTCGGGACAGGGGGCTCCGAGCAGTACTTC. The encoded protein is CASNLGTGGSEQYF.

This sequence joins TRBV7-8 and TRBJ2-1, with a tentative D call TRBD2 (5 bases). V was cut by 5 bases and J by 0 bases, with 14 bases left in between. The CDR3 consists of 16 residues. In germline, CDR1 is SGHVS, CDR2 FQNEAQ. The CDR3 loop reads CASSQRRKSSYNEQFF. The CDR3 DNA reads TGTGCCAGCAGCCAAAGGAGGAAGAGCTCCTACAATGAGCAGTTCTTC.

The CDR3, as DNA: TGCGCCAGCAGCTTAAGCCTAGCGGTGGGGAGGAAGACCCAGTACTTC. Amino acids: CASSLSLAVGRKTQYF. The chain is built from TRBV5-1 and TRBJ2-5; 7 bases match TRBD2. V was clipped by 2 bases and J by 6 bases; unmatched bases: 13. The CDR3 spans 16 residues. Per germline, CDR1 SGHRS and CDR2 YFSETQ.

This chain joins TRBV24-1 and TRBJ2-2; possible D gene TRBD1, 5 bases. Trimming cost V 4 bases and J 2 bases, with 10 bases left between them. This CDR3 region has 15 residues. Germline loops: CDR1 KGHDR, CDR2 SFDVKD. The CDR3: CATSDPDRNTGELFF. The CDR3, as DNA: TGTGCCACCAGTGACCCAGACAGAAACACCGGGGAGCTGTTTTTT.

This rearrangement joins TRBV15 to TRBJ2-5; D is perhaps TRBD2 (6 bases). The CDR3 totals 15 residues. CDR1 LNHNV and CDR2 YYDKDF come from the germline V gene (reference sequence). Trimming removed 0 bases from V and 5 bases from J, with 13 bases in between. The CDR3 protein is CATSRDRSGGETQYF. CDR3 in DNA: TGTGCCACCAGCAGAGATCGGTCTGGGGGGGAGACCCAGTACTTC. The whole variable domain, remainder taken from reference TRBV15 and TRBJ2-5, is DAMVIQNPRYQVTQFGKPVTLSCSQTLNHNVMYWYQQKSSQAPKLLFHYYDKDFNNEADTPDNFQSRRPNTSFCFLDIRSPGLGDTAMYLCATSRDRSGGETQYFGPGTRLLVL.

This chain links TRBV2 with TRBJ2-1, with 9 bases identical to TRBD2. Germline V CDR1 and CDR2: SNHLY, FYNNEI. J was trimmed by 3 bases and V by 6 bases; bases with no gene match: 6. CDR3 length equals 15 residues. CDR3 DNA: TGTGCCAGCAGGGTTCAGACTAGCGGCTACAATGAGCAGTTCTTC. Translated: CASRVQTSGYNEQFF.

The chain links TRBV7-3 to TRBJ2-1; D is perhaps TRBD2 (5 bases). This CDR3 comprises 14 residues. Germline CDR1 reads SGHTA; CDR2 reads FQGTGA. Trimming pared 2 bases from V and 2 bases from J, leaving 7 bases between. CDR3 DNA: TGTGCCAGCAGCTTAGCGGGCCCCTACAATGAGCAGTTCTTC. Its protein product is CASSLAGPYNEQFF.

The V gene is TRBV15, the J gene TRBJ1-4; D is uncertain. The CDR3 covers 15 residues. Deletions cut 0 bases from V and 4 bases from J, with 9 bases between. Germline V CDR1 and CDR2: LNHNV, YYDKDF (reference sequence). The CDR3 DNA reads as TGTGCCACCAGCAGAGATGCGGTGTTTAATGAAAAACTGTTTTTT. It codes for CATSRDAVFNEKLFF.

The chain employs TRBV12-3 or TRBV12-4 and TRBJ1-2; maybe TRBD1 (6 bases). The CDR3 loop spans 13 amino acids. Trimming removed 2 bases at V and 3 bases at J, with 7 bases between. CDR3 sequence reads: CASSLYRDYGYTF. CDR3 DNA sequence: TGTGCCAGCAGTTTATACAGGGACTATGGCTACACCTTC.

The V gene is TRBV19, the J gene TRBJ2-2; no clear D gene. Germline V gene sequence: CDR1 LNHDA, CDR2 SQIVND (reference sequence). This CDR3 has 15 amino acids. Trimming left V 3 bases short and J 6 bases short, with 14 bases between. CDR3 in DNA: TGTGCCAGTAGTATCCCTCCGGTCCTCGCCGGGGAGCTGTTTTTT. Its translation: CASSIPPVLAGELFF.